Included here is one T cell receptor beta chain sequence, with context. The germline V gene encodes CDR1 SGDLS and CDR2 YYNGEE. This CDR3 is built from 16 residues. The junction had 10 bases not matched to a gene; V was cut back by 0 bases and J by 4 bases. This specimen belongs to a study of blood T cell repertoires in COVID-19. Sequencing was performed with immunoSEQ multiplex PCR; in TCRdb, only in-frame clones are kept and a portion is missing. There are a few hundred thousand clones in the sample; 80% to 90% occur only once, and around 2.2% lies in the top ten. The chain uses TRBV9 and TRBJ2-7, with 7 bases lining up with TRBD2. The sample was peripheral blood. The sequence came from a woman in her fifties or sixties with acute or convalescent COVID-19. This CDR3 reads CASSVGGTTIAYEQYF. The CDR3 DNA sequence: TGTGCCAGCAGCGTAGGTGGGACTACAATCGCGTACGAGCAGTACTTC. Based on the CDR3 plus reference TRBV9 and TRBJ2-7, the full variable domain is DSGVTQTPKHLITATGQRVTLRCSPRSGDLSVYWYQQSLDQGLQFLIQYYNGEERAKGNILERFSAQQFPDLHSELNLSSLELGDSALYFCASSVGGTTIAYEQYFGPGTRLTVT.